These 4 T cell receptor beta chains came from one sample sequenced in a study of blood T cell repertoires in COVID-19 (dated by TCRdb to about 2020). The library was obtained by the immunoSEQ multiplex PCR assay. TCRdb's version of the immuneACCESS table is confined to in-frame rearrangements and falls short of the full clone set. An unresolved V gene accounts for under half of the shortfall where checked; the remainder is of unknown origin. Present in this sample are about 73,000 clones, 80% to 90% of which were seen just once. Roughly 5.3% of the sample is in the top ten clones. The sample was peripheral blood. These receptors were collected from a man over 45 with active COVID-19.

The rearrangement links TRBV5-6 to TRBJ1-2; 9 nucleotides agree with TRBD1. CDR1 and CDR2 (germline): SGHDT, YYEEEE. This CDR3 has 15 residues. Trimming at V came to 4 bases and at J to 1 base, leaving 5 bases not matched to a gene. This chain's CDR3 is CASSLQGAYNYGYTF. In nucleotides, the CDR3 is TGTGCCAGCAGCCTACAGGGGGCTTATAACTATGGCTACACCTTC.

The V call is TRBV5-1, the J call TRBJ1-1; D possibly corresponds to TRBD1 (6 bases). V was cut by 1 base and J by 4 bases, with 14 bases left in between. CDR3 length: 15 amino acids. Germline V gives CDR1 SGHRS, CDR2 YFSETQ. Here the CDR3 reads CASSLPAGASTEAFF. The CDR3 nucleotides read TGCGCCAGCAGCTTGCCAGCAGGGGCCAGCACTGAAGCTTTCTTT.

This chain connects TRBV3-1 (or the pseudogene TRBV3-2) to TRBJ2-3, with 8 nucleotides matching TRBD1. V was pared by 6 bases and J by 1 base, with 6 bases of the junction left unmatched. The V gene's germline CDR1 is LGHDT and CDR2 YNNKEL (reference sequence). The CDR3 loop spans 15 amino acids. CDR3 sequence reads: CASSRGQARTDTQYF. The DNA of the CDR3 is TGTGCCAGCAGTCGGGGACAGGCCCGCACAGATACGCAGTATTTT.

The rearrangement joins TRBV7-9 to TRBJ1-1; TRBD1 matches 8 bases. The CDR3 runs to 18 residues. With 1 base clipped from V and 1 base from J, the junction kept 11 bases outside the gene matches. Germline V CDR1 and CDR2: SEHNR, FQNEAQ (reference sequence). CDR3 protein: CASSLGVGRGQGNTEAFF. The CDR3 bases are TGTGCCAGCAGCTTAGGTGTCGGCAGGGGGCAGGGGAACACTGAAGCTTTCTTT.